A selection of T cell receptor beta chains follows, all from one sample in a study of OX40 agonist ivuxolimab in advanced cancers. The assay was immunoSEQ multiplex PCR, and TCRdb's table has in-frame clones only and misses some. The table includes over 50,000 clones, 83% detected once. Sample: CD4+ or CD8+ T cells sorted from blood, taken in a trial of the OX40 agonist ivuxolimab. Receptors originate from an adult with an advanced solid tumor such as melanoma, head and neck, liver or kidney cancer. CDR3s include the opening cysteine and the closing phenylalanine or tryptophan. A D gene is named only where the DNA matches it firmly. Only part of the rows carry a size: once, few, many, or a class if the clone is expanded.

V gene: TRBV11-2
clone size: NA
J gene: TRBJ2-3
D gene: NA
CDR3 protein: CATQRASTDTQYF
CDR3 DNA: TGTGCCACCCAACGGGCTAGCACAGATACGCAGTATTTT

V gene: TRBV6-1
clone size: many
J gene: TRBJ2-5
D gene: NA
CDR3 protein: CASSPGGGGQETQYF
CDR3 DNA: TGTGCCAGCAGCCCCGGTGGAGGGGGTCAAGAGACCCAGTACTTC

V gene: TRBV9
clone size: NA
J gene: TRBJ2-3
D gene: TRBD2
CDR3 protein: CASSFDSGRAWDTQYF
CDR3 DNA: TGTGCCAGCAGCTTTGATAGCGGGAGGGCCTGGGATACGCAGTATTTT

V gene: TRBV5-8
clone size: once
J gene: TRBJ2-2
D gene: TRBD2
CDR3 protein: CASSLLGGMNTGELFF
CDR3 DNA: TGTGCCAGCAGCCTCCTGGGGGGGATGAACACCGGGGAGCTGTTTTTT

V gene: TRBV20-1
clone size: NA
J gene: TRBJ1-1
D gene: NA
CDR3 protein: CSAKAVGEAFF
CDR3 DNA: TGCAGTGCTAAGGCGGTCGGTGAAGCTTTCTTT

V gene: TRBV4-1
clone size: NA
J gene: TRBJ2-1
D gene: TRBD2
CDR3 protein: CASNQGLAGGPGNEQFF
CDR3 DNA: TGCGCCAGCAACCAAGGACTAGCGGGAGGGCCGGGCAATGAGCAGTTCTTC

V gene: TRBV7-9
clone size: NA
J gene: TRBJ2-7
D gene: NA
CDR3 protein: CASSLVTGSYEQYF
CDR3 DNA: TGTGCCAGCAGCTTAGTCACGGGTAGCTACGAGCAGTACTTC

V gene: TRBV2
clone size: NA
J gene: TRBJ2-7
D gene: NA
CDR3 protein: CASSEDWGGYEQYF
CDR3 DNA: TGTGCCAGCAGTGAGGACTGGGGAGGCTACGAGCAGTACTTC

V gene: TRBV7-8
clone size: medium-sized
J gene: TRBJ2-3
D gene: NA
CDR3 protein: CASTRERLHTDTQYF
CDR3 DNA: TGTGCCAGTACACGCGAGAGACTCCACACAGATACGCAGTATTTT

V gene: TRBV6-5
clone size: NA
J gene: TRBJ1-2
D gene: NA
CDR3 protein: CASLWFGYTF
CDR3 DNA: TGTGCCAGCTTGTGGTTTGGCTACACCTTC

V gene: TRBV7-8
clone size: NA
J gene: TRBJ1-1
D gene: NA
CDR3 protein: CASSRATNTEAFF
CDR3 DNA: TGTGCCTCTTCGAGGGCGACGAACACTGAAGCTTTCTTT

V gene: TRBV2
clone size: NA
J gene: TRBJ2-7
D gene: NA
CDR3 protein: CASSEAGYEQYF
CDR3 DNA: TGTGCCAGCAGTGAGGCGGGCTACGAGCAGTACTTC

V gene: TRBV5-6
clone size: NA
J gene: TRBJ1-5
D gene: NA
CDR3 protein: CASSLMATRGKGNQPQHF
CDR3 DNA: TGTGCCAGCAGCTTGATGGCCACGAGAGGAAAGGGCAATCAGCCCCAGCATTTT

V gene: TRBV9
clone size: once
J gene: TRBJ2-5
D gene: TRBD2
CDR3 protein: CASSVATTSGQETQYF
CDR3 DNA: TGTGCCAGCAGCGTAGCTACGACTAGCGGCCAAGAGACCCAGTACTTC

V gene: TRBV19
clone size: NA
J gene: TRBJ1-5
D gene: NA
CDR3 protein: CASSMGHPLARPQHF
CDR3 DNA: TGTGCCAGTAGTATGGGACACCCATTGGCCCGGCCCCAGCATTTT

V gene: TRBV19
clone size: NA
J gene: TRBJ1-3
D gene: NA
CDR3 protein: CASSIQAASSGNTIYF
CDR3 DNA: TGTGCCAGTAGTATTCAGGCCGCAAGCTCTGGAAACACCATATATTTT

V gene: TRBV7-7
clone size: NA
J gene: TRBJ2-6
D gene: NA
CDR3 protein: CASSPGTGANVLTF
CDR3 DNA: TGTGCCAGCAGCCCAGGGACCGGGGCCAACGTCCTGACTTTC

V gene: TRBV19
clone size: NA
J gene: TRBJ1-5
D gene: TRBD1
CDR3 protein: CASSILRGQASNQPQHF
CDR3 DNA: TGTGCCAGTAGTATCCTCCGGGGACAGGCAAGCAATCAGCCCCAGCATTTT

V gene: TRBV2
clone size: NA
J gene: TRBJ1-1
D gene: NA
CDR3 protein: CARGAAGSGTEAFF
CDR3 DNA: TGTGCCAGAGGGGCAGCAGGGTCAGGCACTGAAGCTTTCTTT

V gene: TRBV27
clone size: NA
J gene: TRBJ1-1
D gene: NA
CDR3 protein: CASSLHQGRTEAFF
CDR3 DNA: TGTGCCAGCAGTTTACATCAGGGGCGGACTGAAGCTTTCTTT

V gene: TRBV7-9
clone size: NA
J gene: TRBJ1-2
D gene: TRBD1
CDR3 protein: CASTPTGGRRGYTF
CDR3 DNA: TGTGCCAGCACCCCAACAGGGGGGCGCCGTGGCTACACCTTC

V gene: TRBV18
clone size: NA
J gene: TRBJ1-1
D gene: TRBD1
CDR3 protein: CASSPTGANTEAFF
CDR3 DNA: TGTGCCAGCTCACCTACAGGGGCGAACACTGAAGCTTTCTTT

V gene: TRBV6-1
clone size: NA
J gene: TRBJ1-2
D gene: NA
CDR3 protein: CASRQTANYGYTF
CDR3 DNA: TGTGCCAGCAGGCAAACAGCGAACTATGGCTACACCTTC

V gene: TRBV19
clone size: NA
J gene: TRBJ1-4
D gene: TRBD1
CDR3 protein: CASSTGQEATNEKLFF
CDR3 DNA: TGTGCCAGTAGTACCGGACAGGAAGCAACTAATGAAAAACTGTTTTTT

V gene: TRBV2
clone size: NA
J gene: TRBJ1-5
D gene: NA
CDR3 protein: CATSSGSGSNQPQHF
CDR3 DNA: TGTGCCACCAGTAGTGGCAGTGGTAGCAATCAGCCCCAGCATTTT

V gene: TRBV2
clone size: NA
J gene: TRBJ1-5
D gene: NA
CDR3 protein: CASGSFQGRIGNQPQHF
CDR3 DNA: TGTGCCAGCGGTTCTTTCCAGGGGCGTATCGGCAATCAGCCCCAGCATTTT

V gene: TRBV7-9
clone size: NA
J gene: TRBJ2-2
D gene: TRBD2
CDR3 protein: CASSLGLAAGELFF
CDR3 DNA: TGTGCCAGCAGCTTGGGACTAGCAGCCGGGGAGCTGTTTTTT

V gene: TRBV29-1
clone size: NA
J gene: TRBJ2-5
D gene: TRBD2
CDR3 protein: CSALNREAQETQYF
CDR3 DNA: TGCAGCGCCCTAAACCGGGAGGCGCAGGAGACCCAGTACTTC

V gene: TRBV7-8
clone size: NA
J gene: TRBJ2-1
D gene: TRBD1
CDR3 protein: CASSPRTGLSIF
CDR3 DNA: TGTGCCAGCAGCCCCAGGACAGGGTTAAGCATCTTC

V gene: TRBV5-1
clone size: NA
J gene: TRBJ1-1
D gene: NA
CDR3 protein: CASSFPGNTEAFF
CDR3 DNA: TGCGCCAGCAGCTTCCCCGGGAACACTGAAGCTTTCTTT

V gene: TRBV7-2
clone size: NA
J gene: TRBJ1-4
D gene: NA
CDR3 protein: CASSYGGATNEKLFF
CDR3 DNA: TGTGCCAGCAGTTATGGGGGTGCGACTAATGAAAAACTGTTTTTT

V gene: TRBV4-1
clone size: NA
J gene: TRBJ2-3
D gene: NA
CDR3 protein: CASSQEFGREYPEYF
CDR3 DNA: TGCGCCAGCAGCCAAGAATTCGGCAGAGAGTACCCCGAGTATTTT

V gene: TRBV25-1
clone size: NA
J gene: TRBJ2-3
D gene: NA
CDR3 protein: CASSEASTDTQYF
CDR3 DNA: TGTGCCAGCAGTGAAGCAAGCACAGATACGCAGTATTTT

V gene: TRBV10-3
clone size: NA
J gene: TRBJ1-1
D gene: TRBD1
CDR3 protein: CAINFIEGAAEAFF
CDR3 DNA: TGTGCCATCAATTTCATAGAGGGGGCTGCTGAAGCTTTCTTT

V gene: TRBV5-1
clone size: NA
J gene: TRBJ2-1
D gene: TRBD2
CDR3 protein: CASSSSGNYEQFF
CDR3 DNA: TGCGCCAGCAGTTCTAGCGGGAACTATGAGCAGTTCTTC

V gene: TRBV27
clone size: NA
J gene: TRBJ2-7
D gene: TRBD2
CDR3 protein: CASSRSGGPYEQYF
CDR3 DNA: TGTGCCAGCAGTCGGAGCGGGGGCCCCTACGAGCAGTACTTC

V gene: TRBV13
clone size: NA
J gene: TRBJ1-1
D gene: TRBD1
CDR3 protein: CASRRQGGENTEAFF
CDR3 DNA: TGTGCCAGCAGGCGACAGGGAGGAGAGAACACTGAAGCTTTCTTT

V gene: TRBV19
clone size: NA
J gene: TRBJ1-1
D gene: NA
CDR3 protein: CASSQWENTEAFF
CDR3 DNA: TGTGCCAGTAGTCAATGGGAGAACACTGAAGCTTTCTTT

V gene: TRBV27
clone size: NA
J gene: TRBJ1-5
D gene: TRBD1
CDR3 protein: CASSSTGTGNQPQHF
CDR3 DNA: TGTGCCAGCAGTTCTACCGGGACAGGGAATCAGCCCCAGCATTTT

V gene: TRBV7-2
clone size: NA
J gene: TRBJ2-1
D gene: NA
CDR3 protein: CASSLDYYNEQFF
CDR3 DNA: TGTGCCAGCAGCTTAGACTATTACAATGAGCAGTTCTTC

V gene: TRBV28
clone size: NA
J gene: TRBJ2-3
D gene: NA
CDR3 protein: CASSTLGVGPDTQYF
CDR3 DNA: TGTGCCAGCAGCACATTGGGGGTGGGGCCAGATACGCAGTATTTT

V gene: TRBV7-9
clone size: few
J gene: TRBJ2-7
D gene: TRBD2
CDR3 protein: CASSLAGLGLAGSDEQYF
CDR3 DNA: TGTGCCAGCAGCTTAGCGGGGCTGGGACTAGCGGGGTCCGACGAGCAGTACTTC

V gene: TRBV2
clone size: once
J gene: TRBJ2-5
D gene: TRBD2
CDR3 protein: CASRVGLAGTQYF
CDR3 DNA: TGTGCCAGCAGGGTCGGACTAGCGGGGACCCAGTACTTC